The 29 T cell receptor beta chains in this list originate from one sample, sequenced in a study of T cells in Graves' hyperthyroidism and ophthalmopathy. RNA transcripts provided the source from which TCR beta CDR3 regions were amplified. During a first-round RT-PCR of the TCR CDR3, the HTBI primer set was used. TCRdb re-derived calls from the multiplex PCR reads in MiXCR, one entry per CDR3 protein. This sample carries a few hundred thousand distinct CDR3 sequences, approximately 15% of them seen once, and the ten largest clones take roughly 33%. The sequenced sample consisted of blood. These receptors all come from a woman aged 25-40 years with Graves' hyperthyroidism.

The chain combines TRBV24-1 with TRBJ1-2, with D possibly matching TRBD1 (5 bases). The germline V gene has CDR1 KGHDR and CDR2 SFDVKD. This CDR3 has 15 residues. The V gene lost 5 bases and the J gene lost 2 bases, with 14 bases spanning the gap. This CDR3 reads CATSADTGGNYGYTF. The CDR3 DNA sequence: TGTGCCACCAGTGCCGACACAGGCGGGAACTATGGCTACACCTTC.

J is TRBJ1-6 and V is TRBV7-8, with D uncertain. Trimming cost V 1 base and J 9 bases, with 7 bases left between them. Germline V gene lookup returns CDR1 SGHVS and CDR2 FQNEAQ. The CDR3 runs to 13 residues. In DNA form, the CDR3 reads TGTGCCAGCAGCTTAGTTCCCAGTTCACCCCTCCACTTT. The encoded protein is CASSLVPSSPLHF. Based on the CDR3 plus reference TRBV7-8 and TRBJ1-6, the full variable domain is GAGVSQSPRYKVAKRGQDVALRCDPISGHVSLFWYQQALGQGPEFLTYFQNEAQLDKSGLPSDRFFAERPEGSVSTLKIQRTQQEDSAVYLCASSLVPSSPLHFGNGTRLTVT.

This clonotype appeared many times. The genes are TRBV3-1 and TRBJ2-1, with TRBD2 matching over 9 bases. The CDR3 length is 15 residues. Germline V CDR1 and CDR2: LGHDT, YNNKEL (reference sequence). The V segment lost 1 base and the J segment 4 bases; nucleotides outside the gene matches: 2. The CDR3 reads CASSQASGVYNEQFF. The CDR3 coding sequence is TGTGCCAGCAGCCAAGCTAGCGGGGTTTACAATGAGCAGTTCTTC.

This clonotype was counted many times. V is TRBV28 and J is TRBJ2-7; 9 bases line up with TRBD2. CDR3 length: 14 amino acids. The germline gives CDR1 MDHEN, CDR2 SYDVKM. Trimming cost V 3 bases and J 5 bases; bases outside gene matches: 5. The CDR3: CASSFLAGSHEQYF. CDR3 bases: TGTGCCAGCAGTTTCCTAGCGGGGTCCCACGAGCAGTACTTC.

The chain couples TRBV20-1 to TRBJ2-2; possible D gene TRBD2, 5 bases. This CDR3 comprises 15 residues. Between the trimmed V and J ends, which lost 0 bases and 1 base, there was a span of 9 bases. The V gene's germline CDR1 is DFQATT and CDR2 SNEGSKA (reference sequence). The CDR3 DNA reads as TGCAGTGCTAGAGATTCTCGGGGGAACACCGGGGAGCTGTTTTTT. Translation gives CSARDSRGNTGELFF.

In this sample, this clonotype turned up a few times. The gene calls are TRBV7-8 and TRBJ2-7; D unclear. The germline gives CDR1 SGHVS, CDR2 FQNEAQ. The V end lost 0 bases, the J end lost 1 base, and 13 bases lay between the germline ends. This CDR3 has 16 residues. The CDR3 loop reads CASSLAPRAGSYEQYF. DNA of the CDR3: TGTGCCAGCAGCTTAGCGCCTCGGGCAGGTTCCTACGAGCAGTACTTC.

This clonotype was detected many times. The chain couples TRBV11-3 to TRBJ2-7, with a weak D call TRBD2 (6 bases). CDR1 and CDR2 (germline): SGHNT, YENEEA. Deletions cut 3 bases from V and 4 bases from J, with 10 bases between. The CDR3 consists of 13 residues. The DNA of the CDR3 is TGTGCCAGCAGCTTTGGTAGCGGATACGAGCAGTACTTC. Translation gives CASSFGSGYEQYF. Filled out from reference TRBV11-3 and TRBJ2-7, the complete variable domain reads EAGVVQSPRYKIIEKKQPVAFWCNPISGHNTLYWYLQNLGQGPELLIRYENEEAVDDSQLPKDRFSAERLKGVDSTLKIQPAELGDSAVYLCASSFGSGYEQYFGPGTRLTVT.

This chain links TRBV19 with TRBJ2-2; tentative D call: TRBD2 (5 bases). The CDR3 sequence is 17 residues long. V shed 5 bases and J shed 6 bases, with 22 bases lying between them. Germline CDR1 reads LNHDA; CDR2 reads SQIVND (reference sequence). In nucleotides, the CDR3 is TGTGCCAGTAGTCCGGCCCTAGAGGCGGGCGACGCCGGGGAGCTGTTTTTT. It is translated as CASSPALEAGDAGELFF.

This clonotype came up many times. The chain uses TRBV12-3 or TRBV12-4 and TRBJ2-1; tentative D call: TRBD2 (7 bases). V was clipped by 5 bases and J by 9 bases, with 26 bases between them. CDR3 size: 17 residues. CDR3 nucleotides: TGTGCCAGCAGTCCCTTTCCCGGGGGGCTACTACATGGTGAGCAGTTCTTC. This sequence encodes CASSPFPGGLLHGEQFF.

For this clonotype: Given a much more abundant clone one base away, this may be a read error. The chain links TRBV11-2 to TRBJ2-7; D gene unclear. Near its end, the DNA agrees better with TRBJ2-1, so the J call may be wrong. Germline lookup yields CDR1 SGHAT and CDR2 FQNNGV. The CDR3 extends over 14 amino acids. Written as DNA, the CDR3 is TGTGCCAGCGTCCGGAAGGGAATAACCTACGAGCAGTTCTTC. Protein product: CASVRKGITYEQFF.

The sample holds many counts of this clonotype. The V call is TRBV28, the J call TRBJ2-1, with 11 bases identical to TRBD2. This CDR3 has 19 amino acids. The ends lost 3 bases at V and 9 bases at J; junction bases unmatched: 19. Germline CDR1 is MDHEN and CDR2 is SYDVKM. CDR3 protein: CASSLGEGKLLAGGGEQFF. The CDR3 nucleotides read TGTGCCAGCAGTTTGGGGGAAGGGAAACTGCTAGCGGGAGGCGGTGAGCAGTTCTTC.

This clonotype was seen at least ten times. The V and J genes are TRBV28 and TRBJ2-2; D unresolved. This CDR3 region has 15 residues. The germline V gene encodes CDR1 MDHEN and CDR2 SYDVKM. V was pared by 3 bases and J by 7 bases, with 15 bases between. CDR3 loop: CASSFPAGSGGELFF. The CDR3 DNA is TGTGCCAGCAGTTTTCCAGCCGGGTCTGGCGGGGAGCTGTTTTTT.

This clonotype was seen only a few times. V and J are TRBV18 and TRBJ2-3; 9 nucleotides match TRBD1. CDR1 is KGHSH and CDR2 is LQKENI in the germline V gene. Germline trimming cut 1 base from V and 2 bases from J; bases unmatched to any gene: 1. CDR3 length equals 15 residues. This CDR3 is CASSPRDRVTDTQYF. The CDR3, as DNA: TGTGCCAGCTCACCACGGGACAGGGTCACAGATACGCAGTATTTT.

This clonotype was recorded at least ten times. The gene calls are TRBV7-9 and TRBJ2-3; D unclear. The CDR3 contains 16 residues. Germline loops: CDR1 SEHNR, CDR2 FQNEAQ (reference sequence). Trimming removed 7 bases from V and 2 bases from J, with 19 bases in between. Written as DNA, the CDR3 is TGTGCCAGCATCATGCGGCGGACGGCTTACACAGATACGCAGTATTTT. Residues: CASIMRRTAYTDTQYF.

This clonotype was seen ten or more times. The rearrangement joins TRBV28 to TRBJ1-2; D unresolved. Deletions cut 5 bases from V and 2 bases from J, with 12 bases between. The germline gives CDR1 MDHEN, CDR2 SYDVKM. The CDR3 is 14 residues long. CDR3 in DNA: TGTGCCAGCAGTGTCAGCGGGATCAACTATGGCTACACCTTC. Its protein is CASSVSGINYGYTF.

The chain links TRBV19 to TRBJ2-3; D possibly matches TRBD1 or TRBD2 (6 bases each). Per germline, CDR1 LNHDA and CDR2 SQIVND (reference sequence). V was cut by 7 bases and J by 6 bases, with 17 bases left in between. The CDR3 spans 14 residues. CDR3 region: CASNQHWGADTQYF. In nucleotides, the CDR3 is TGTGCCAGTAATCAACACTGGGGGGCGGATACGCAGTATTTT.

With regard to this clonotype: One end of the junction is discordant with germline, which a read error may explain. The CDR3 loop is CASGHRARSPYNEQFF. DNA of the CDR3: TGTGCCAGCGGCCACAGGGCACGATCCCCCTACAATGAGCAGTTCTTC. The chain combines TRBV3-1 with TRBJ2-1; D is perhaps TRBD1 (6 bases). The CDR3 loop spans 16 amino acids. Germline CDR1 LGHDT, CDR2 YNNKEL (reference sequence).

The V and J genes are TRBV18 and TRBJ2-7; D uncertain. Germline values: CDR1 KGHSH, CDR2 LQKENI. V was clipped by 2 bases and J by 2 bases, with 7 bases between them. The CDR3 covers 13 residues. CDR3 amino acids: CASSPKITYEQYF. CDR3 DNA: TGTGCCAGCTCACCAAAGATCACCTACGAGCAGTACTTC.

For this clonotype: The DNA is left out, because the CDR3 cannot be placed on it with certainty; the CDR3 is given as TCRdb lists it. The chain uses TRBV11-2 and TRBJ2-7; the table's D call, TRBD1, has no DNA check behind it. Germline V gene data show CDR1 as SGHAT and CDR2 as FQNNGV. From its first to its last residue, the CDR3 has 21 amino acids. This CDR3 reads CASSFYICSASLSGTAYEQYF.

Ten or more counts support this clonotype. The CDR3 nucleotides are TGTGCCGCAATCCACCGGGACAGGGATGGCTACACCTTC. It encodes CAAIHRDRDGYTF. V is TRBV30 and J is TRBJ1-2; the match to TRBD1 covers 9 bases. CDR3 length equals 13 residues. Germline lookup yields CDR1 GTSNPN and CDR2 SVGIG (reference sequence). V was clipped by 8 bases and J by 6 bases; unmatched bases: 10.

A single count supports this clonotype. This chain uses TRBV10-1 with TRBJ2-3; D remains ambiguous. In germline, CDR1 is WNHNN, CDR2 SYGVQD (reference sequence). This CDR3 comprises 15 residues. V lost 2 bases and J 1 base, leaving 10 bases between the germline ends. CDR3 residues: CASSEGRGRTDTQYF. The CDR3 region has the DNA TGCGCCAGCAGTGAGGGGCGCGGCCGCACAGATACGCAGTATTTT.

This clonotype was counted only a few times. The chain combines TRBV19 with TRBJ1-5; a weak D match, TRBD1 (6 bases). Trimming pared 6 bases from V and 3 bases from J, leaving 15 bases between. The CDR3 is 15 residues long. CDR1 and CDR2 from the germline V gene are LNHDA and SQIVND (reference sequence). For the CDR3, the DNA is TGTGCCAGTAGGGACCTCGGACAGCTCAATCAGCCCCAGCATTTT. This translates into CASRDLGQLNQPQHF.

The V call is TRBV6-1, the J call TRBJ1-6; D is uncertain. Germline V gene lookup returns CDR1 MNHNS and CDR2 SASEGT. Trimming removed 6 bases from V and 5 bases from J, with 8 bases in between. The CDR3 runs 13 residues. CDR3 nucleotides: TGTGCCAGCAGGGGGTACGATAATTCACCCCTCCACTTT. Its translation is CASRGYDNSPLHF.

This clonotype was seen repeatedly, ten times or more. V gene TRBV6-2 or TRBV6-3 combines with J gene TRBJ2-1; D is possibly TRBD2 (5 bases). CDR1 and CDR2 (germline): MNHEY, SVGEGT. Between the trimmed V and J ends, which lost 2 bases and 0 bases, there was a span of 14 bases. The CDR3 extends over 17 amino acids. CDR3 sequence (DNA): TGTGCCAGCAGTTACACCCGGACGGGGAGCTCCTACAATGAGCAGTTCTTC. This encodes CASSYTRTGSSYNEQFF.

This clonotype was counted a few times. The V gene is TRBV19, the J gene TRBJ2-1; TRBD1 matches at 10 bases. Germline CDR1 reads LNHDA; CDR2 reads SQIVND (reference sequence). Trimming cost V 6 bases and J 10 bases; bases outside gene matches: 6. The CDR3 has 13 amino acids. The CDR3: CASRPGQGIEQFF. The CDR3 DNA follows: TGTGCCAGTAGACCGGGACAGGGGATCGAGCAGTTCTTC.

V usage is TRBV18 and J usage is TRBJ2-1; possibly TRBD1 for D (6 bases). CDR1 KGHSH and CDR2 LQKENI come from the germline V gene. The ends were cut back, 2 bases at V and 4 bases at J, with 9 bases in the middle. The CDR3 covers 14 residues. Here the CDR3 reads CASSPRTAYNEQFF. CDR3 bases: TGTGCCAGCTCACCAAGGACAGCGTACAATGAGCAGTTCTTC.

This clonotype was seen only a few times. The rearrangement joins TRBV6-1 to TRBJ1-5; no clear D gene. This CDR3 is 13 amino acids long. Germline V gives CDR1 MNHNS, CDR2 SASEGT. V lost 11 bases to trimming and J lost 0 bases, with 11 bases between them. The CDR3 DNA sequence: TGTGCCTCCAATAGGGCTAGCAATCAGCCCCAGCATTTT. It yields the protein CASNRASNQPQHF.

This clonotype was seen a handful of times. The chain is built from TRBV20-1 and TRBJ2-3; TRBD2 matches 7 bases. Germline lookup yields CDR1 DFQATT and CDR2 SNEGSKA (reference sequence). V shed 5 bases, J shed 2 bases, and the junction held 10 bases outside the gene matches. The CDR3 extends over 15 amino acids. Written as DNA, the CDR3 is TGCAGTGCTTGTATCGCGGGAGTCTACACAGATACGCAGTATTTT. Translating gives CSACIAGVYTDTQYF.

This clonotype has ten or more counts. The chain combines TRBV30 with TRBJ2-3; 11 nucleotides line up with TRBD2. The CDR3 extends over 14 amino acids. Germline V gives CDR1 GTSNPN, CDR2 SVGIG (reference sequence). J lost 8 bases, V lost 3 bases, and 7 bases had no gene match. CDR3 sequence reads: CAWRDSGRAGTQYF. For the CDR3, the DNA is TGTGCCTGGAGGGATAGCGGGAGGGCCGGTACGCAGTATTTT.